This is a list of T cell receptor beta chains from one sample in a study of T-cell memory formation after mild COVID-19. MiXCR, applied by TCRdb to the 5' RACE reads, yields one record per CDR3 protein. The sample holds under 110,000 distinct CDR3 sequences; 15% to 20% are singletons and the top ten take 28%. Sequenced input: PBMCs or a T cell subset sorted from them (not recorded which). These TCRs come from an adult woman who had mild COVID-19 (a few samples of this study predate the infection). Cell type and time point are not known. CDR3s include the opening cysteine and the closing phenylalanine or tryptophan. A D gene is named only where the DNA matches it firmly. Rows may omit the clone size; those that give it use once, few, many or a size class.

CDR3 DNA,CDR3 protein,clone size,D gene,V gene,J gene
TGTGCCAGCAGCCTCGCCGGGGGCTTGGACGAGCAGTACTTC,CASSLAGGLDEQYF,few,-,TRBV7-9,TRBJ2-7
TGCAGTGCTAGACCCCGGGGGACAGGGCTATTCTATGGCTACACCTTC,CSARPRGTGLFYGYTF,few,TRBD1,TRBV20-1,TRBJ1-2
TGCAGCGTTTTCGGGGGGATCGGGCGGGTCGATAGTAATGAGCAGTTCTTC,CSVFGGIGRVDSNEQFF,few,TRBD2,TRBV29-1,TRBJ2-1
TGTGCCAGCAGTAACCTCTCACCCCGTGAGCAGTTCTTC,CASSNLSPREQFF,few,-,TRBV6-5,TRBJ2-1
TGTGCCAGCAGCTCGGGACAGGGGGCAGTGGCTGAGCAGTTCTTC,CASSSGQGAVAEQFF,-,TRBD1,TRBV7-6,TRBJ2-1
TGTGCCAGCAGCCCACCTACAGCGGGGCGATACAATGAGCAGTTCTTC,CASSPPTAGRYNEQFF,-,TRBD2,TRBV9,TRBJ2-1
TGCGCCAGCAGCCAATCAGGGGGCGAGCAGTACTTC,CASSQSGGEQYF,few,TRBD1,TRBV4-1,TRBJ2-7
TGCGCCAGCAGCTTGACGGGAATTTCCTACGAGCAGTACTTC,CASSLTGISYEQYF,few,-,TRBV5-1,TRBJ2-7
TGTGCCAGCAGCTCCCGGATAGCGGTCGGAGGCACAGATACGCAGTATTTT,CASSSRIAVGGTDTQYF,many,-,TRBV7-9,TRBJ2-3
TGCAGTGCTATTCACTCCTACAATGAGCAGTTCTTC,CSAIHSYNEQFF,-,-,TRBV20-1,TRBJ2-1
TGTGCCTGGAGTGGACAGCCCAAAAACATTCAGTACTTC,CAWSGQPKNIQYF,few,-,TRBV30,TRBJ2-4
TGCGCCAGCAGCCAAATGTTCCACGGCCCCGAAGCTTTCTTT,CASSQMFHGPEAFF,-,-,TRBV4-3,TRBJ1-1
TGTGCCAGCGGAAGACCAGGACAGTTATACAATGAGCAGTTCTTC,CASGRPGQLYNEQFF,-,-,TRBV12-3/TRBV12-4,TRBJ2-1
TGTGCCAGCAGCCCCCGACAGGCCCCGGACTACGAGCAGTACTTC,CASSPRQAPDYEQYF,-,-,TRBV3-1,TRBJ2-7
TGTGCCAGCAGTCGGTGGGCCTACACAGATACGCAGTATTTT,CASSRWAYTDTQYF,-,-,TRBV12-3/TRBV12-4,TRBJ2-3
TGCGCCAGCAGCCCTTCCCCGGCCTGGGACACCTACAATGAGCAGTTCTTC,CASSPSPAWDTYNEQFF,few,-,TRBV5-1,TRBJ2-1
TGTGCCTGGAGTTGGGCGGGGAACTATGGCTACACCTTC,CAWSWAGNYGYTF,few,-,TRBV30,TRBJ1-2
TGCAGCTCGACAGGGGCAGTCGGGGAGACCCAGTACTTC,CSSTGAVGETQYF,-,TRBD1,TRBV29-1,TRBJ2-5